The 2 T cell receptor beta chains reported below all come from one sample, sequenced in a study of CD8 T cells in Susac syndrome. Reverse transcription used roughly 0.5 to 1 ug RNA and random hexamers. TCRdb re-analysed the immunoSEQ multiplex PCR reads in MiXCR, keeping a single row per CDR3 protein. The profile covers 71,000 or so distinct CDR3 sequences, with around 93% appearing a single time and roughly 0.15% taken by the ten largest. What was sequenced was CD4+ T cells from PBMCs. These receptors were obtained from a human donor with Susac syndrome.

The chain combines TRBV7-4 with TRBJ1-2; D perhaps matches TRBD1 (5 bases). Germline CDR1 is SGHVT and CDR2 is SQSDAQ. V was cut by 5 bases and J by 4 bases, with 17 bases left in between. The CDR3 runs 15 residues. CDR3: CASSPGGVPSYGYTF. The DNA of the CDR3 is TGTGCCAGCAGCCCCGGGGGGGTCCCCAGCTATGGCTACACCTTC.

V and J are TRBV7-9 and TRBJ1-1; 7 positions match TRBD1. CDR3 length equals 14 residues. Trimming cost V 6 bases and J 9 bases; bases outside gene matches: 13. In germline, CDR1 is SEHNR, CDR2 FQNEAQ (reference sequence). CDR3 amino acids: CASRPGGTANKAFF. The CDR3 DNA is TGTGCCAGCAGGCCCGGGGGGACAGCAAACAAAGCTTTCTTT.